This entry is about one TCR beta chain. There is no known antigen for this receptor. One base away there is no much larger clone; base qualities are not given. The sample originates from a study of blood T cell repertoires in COVID-19 (dated by TCRdb to the early 2020s). For the wider study: Samples covering the acute and convalescent phases of COVID-19 were provided by collaborators in the United States, Italy and Spain. The repertoires were made available in a free public database intended to serve as a resource for research on the immune response to SARS-CoV-2. The samples were drawn from the first 160 participants of the ongoing ImmuneRACE study and from 1,254 subjects provided by 6 global collaborators. Where HLA class I and class II types were available, the types were taken from metadata supplied by the sample provider, not from assay-based typing. The prospective study material was composed of cDNA or gDNA derived from T cells, B-cell-depleted T cells, or PBMCs. Subjects who had been exposed to COVID-19, were actively infected with it, or had recovered from it provided the deeply sampled blood TCRbeta repertoires that made up the dataset. A de-identified subject ID, COVID-19 status, age in years and sex were almost always included in the sample metadata. The full study reports these points: The quantity of clinical and demographic metadata differed by source and by participant and was supplied without curation.

The immunoSEQ Assay, a bias-controlled multiplex PCR, was used to amplify TCRbeta CDR3 regions from genomic DNA. In the original analysis: The number of nucleated cells in each sample was estimated by amplification of reference gene primers within the assay. To quantify the absolute abundance of each unique TCRbeta CDR3 rearrangement, sequence reads were collapsed and filtered. Productive Simpson clonality was computed per sample as the square root of Simpson's diversity index over productive rearrangements. What TCRdb holds here is the immuneACCESS table cut down to in-frame rearrangements. Part of the clones is not present; checked against another copy, under half of the missing clones reflect an unresolved V gene, and the others are unexplained. The V and J calls and clone size are taken from that table; D and trimming were inferred from the DNA. The sample profile shows about 130,000 clones; over 70% of them were found once. Together, the top ten hold 15% to 25% of the sample.

The collaborating institutions used their own protocols to collect whole blood in K2EDTA tubes. For TCRbeta analysis, collaborator samples were shipped as frozen whole blood, as isolated PBMCs, or as DNA extracted from either sample type. There are 15 amino acids in the CDR3, from cysteine to phenylalanine inclusive. The entry retains the CDR3 DNA only, 45 bases that are in frame from base 1. V is reduced by 2 bases and J by 4 bases, leaving a spacing of 13 bases between them. Via the germline V gene (reference sequence), CDR1 is SEHNR and CDR2 FQNEAQ. Recombination connected TRBV7-9 to TRBJ2-3, and TRBD1 may be the D gene, going by 5 matching bases. The sample consisted of peripheral blood. This receptor was obtained from a man older than 75 with acute or convalescent COVID-19. The CDR3 here reads CASSLQNLGADTQYF. The DNA sequence is TGTGCCAGCAGCTTACAGAACCTAGGGGCAGATACGCAGTATTTT. Beyond the CDR3, the reference TRBV7-9 and TRBJ2-3 genes provide the residues; the full variable domain reads: DTGVSQNPRHKITKRGQNVTFRCDPISEHNRLYWYRQTLGQGPEFLTYFQNEAQLEKSRLLSDRFSAERPKGSFSTLEIQRTEQGDSAMYLCASSLQNLGADTQYFGPGTRLTVL.